Below, 29 T cell receptor beta chains from the same sample are listed, as sequenced in a study. TRBV12-4/TRBJ1-2 clonotypes were amplified with adaptor-ligated barcode primers. One entry per CDR3 protein, called by TCRdb with MiXCR from the multiplex PCR reads. The profile shows roughly 1,100 distinct CDR3 sequences, 5.5% to 7% of them singletons. Sequencing was performed on naive CD4+ T cells sorted from blood. Subset described: naive CD4+ T cells, CD4+CD45RA+CD25-. These receptors were obtained from a female donor with breast cancer.

This clonotype is deemed large. This sequence joins TRBV12-3 or TRBV12-4 and TRBJ1-2; D is uncertain. V was clipped by 6 bases and J by 3 bases, with 8 bases between them. The CDR3 spans 12 residues. The CDR3 sequence is CASSRTDYGYTF. The CDR3 nucleotides are TGTGCCAGCAGCCGGACTGACTATGGCTACACCTTC.

By share, this clonotype ranks as medium-sized (0.01 to 0.1%). J is TRBJ1-2 and V is TRBV12-3 or TRBV12-4, with TRBD1 as a possible D gene (5 bases). Trimming pared 2 bases from V and 7 bases from J, leaving 14 bases between. CDR3 size: 14 residues. CDR3 coding DNA: TGTGCCAGCAGTTTACAAGGGGAGTCTGGTGGCTACACCTTC. Protein sequence: CASSLQGESGGYTF.

In this sample, this clonotype is medium-sized. The rearrangement links TRBV12-3 or TRBV12-4 to TRBJ1-2; tentative D call: TRBD1 (6 bases). The CDR3 is made up of 13 amino acids. V lost 2 bases and J 3 bases, leaving 7 bases between the germline ends. CDR3 DNA: TGTGCCAGCAGTTTAAACAGGGACTATGGCTACACCTTC. It is translated as CASSLNRDYGYTF.

By frequency in the sample, this clonotype is medium-sized. The V call is TRBV12-3 or TRBV12-4, the J call TRBJ1-2; D is possibly TRBD1 (5 bases). The CDR3 spans 17 residues. V gave up 2 bases and J gave up 5 bases, with 21 bases separating them. Here the CDR3 DNA reads TGTGCCAGCAGTTTAAACTACCGGCCAGGGACGGGGTATGGCTACACCTTC. As protein: CASSLNYRPGTGYGYTF.

In its sample, this clonotype is medium-sized. The chain joins TRBV12-3 or TRBV12-4 to TRBJ1-2; D is ambiguous. Trimming stripped 2 bases from V and 3 bases from J, with 4 bases between. The CDR3 is made up of 12 amino acids. This CDR3 reads CASSLRDYGYTF. The CDR3, as DNA: TGTGCCAGCAGTTTACGCGACTATGGCTACACCTTC.

This clonotype ranks as medium-sized (0.01 to 0.1%). The V and J genes are TRBV12-3 or TRBV12-4 and TRBJ1-2; no clear D gene. V lost 2 bases and J lost 0, with 4 bases in between. The length of the CDR3 is 13 residues. The CDR3 DNA follows: TGTGCCAGCAGTTTACTTTCTAACTATGGCTACACCTTC. It specifies CASSLLSNYGYTF.

This clonotype is deemed medium-sized (0.01 to 0.1%). The chain links TRBV12-3 or TRBV12-4 to TRBJ1-2; D perhaps matches TRBD1 (5 bases). Trimming took 5 bases from V and 4 from J, leaving 17 bases between them. This CDR3 has 15 residues. The CDR3 loop is CASSPGRRGLYGYTF. CDR3 nucleotides: TGTGCCAGCAGTCCGGGCCGCCGGGGCCTCTATGGCTACACCTTC.

This clonotype is medium-sized within its sample. CDR3 DNA: TGTGCCAGCAGTCGCCCAGGGGACTATGGCTACACCTTC. Amino acid sequence: CASSRPGDYGYTF. V is TRBV12-3 or TRBV12-4 and J is TRBJ1-2, with a tentative D call TRBD1 (6 bases). The V end was cut by 5 bases, the J end by 3 bases, with 10 bases between. The CDR3 totals 13 residues.

This clonotype is large within its sample. This chain uses TRBV12-3 or TRBV12-4 with TRBJ1-2, with D possibly being TRBD1 (6 bases). V was pared by 5 bases and J by 4 bases, with 11 bases between. CDR3 length: 13 residues. CDR3 loop: CASSPTGTYGYTF. The CDR3 DNA reads TGTGCCAGCAGTCCGACAGGCACCTATGGCTACACCTTC.

This clonotype is large. The chain recombines TRBV12-3 or TRBV12-4 with TRBJ1-2; D ambiguous. The CDR3 runs to 13 residues. V dropped 6 bases and J dropped 7 bases, with 15 bases sitting between them. CDR3 loop: CASSMGGPVGYTF. Written as DNA, the CDR3 is TGTGCCAGCAGCATGGGAGGACCTGTTGGCTACACCTTC.

This clonotype ranks as large. The J gene is TRBJ1-2, the V gene TRBV12-3 or TRBV12-4; D call uncertain. The CDR3 sequence is 13 residues long. V was cut by 1 base and J by 4 bases, with 7 bases left in between. This chain's CDR3 is CASSLGAIYGYTF. CDR3 sequence (DNA): TGTGCCAGCAGTTTAGGGGCCATCTATGGCTACACCTTC.

By sample share, this clonotype is large. This chain links TRBV12-3 or TRBV12-4 with TRBJ1-2, with D hard to call. This CDR3 spans 15 amino acids. V was clipped by 0 bases and J by 7 bases, with 15 bases between them. As DNA, the CDR3 is TGTGCCAGCAGTTTAGCTGTTGGGCAATTCGGTGGCTACACCTTC. Translation: CASSLAVGQFGGYTF.

By share of the sample, this clonotype is large (0.1 to 1%). The V call is TRBV12-3 or TRBV12-4, the J call TRBJ1-2; no reliable D call. This CDR3 region has 13 residues. V was trimmed by 1 base and J by 8 bases, leaving 11 bases between them. The CDR3 DNA sequence: TGTGCCAGCAGTTTAGGGTGGACGAAAGGCTACACCTTC. Translation gives CASSLGWTKGYTF.

This clonotype was seen at least ten times. The chain has TRBV12-3 or TRBV12-4 and TRBJ1-2; TRBD1 matches at 8 bases. The trim removed 2 bases at V and 2 bases at J, leaving 7 bases unmatched. This CDR3 contains 16 residues. CDR3 bases: TGTGCCAGCAGTTTAACCCGGACAGGGTGGAACTATGGCTACACCTTC. Amino acids: CASSLTRTGWNYGYTF.

By sample fraction, this clonotype is medium-sized (0.01 to 0.1%). Just one base apart from a much larger clone, this may be a read error. The chain links TRBV12-3 or TRBV12-4 to TRBJ1-2; D is perhaps TRBD1 (5 bases). This CDR3 is built from 12 residues. Trimming pared 3 bases from V and 6 bases from J, leaving 8 bases between. The CDR3 spells CASSFGTDGYTF. The CDR3 coding sequence is TGTGCCAGCAGTTTTGGGACGGATGGCTACACCTTC.

This clonotype is labeled as large (0.1 to 1%). The chain uses TRBV12-3 or TRBV12-4 and TRBJ1-2, with D uncertain. Deletions cut 8 bases from V and 5 bases from J, with 12 bases between. CDR3 length equals 12 residues. CDR3 residues: CASGPLGYGYTF. The DNA of the CDR3 is TGTGCCAGCGGTCCCCTCGGGTATGGCTACACCTTC.

Within the sample, this clonotype is medium-sized. The chain carries TRBV12-3 or TRBV12-4 and TRBJ1-2, with D perhaps matching TRBD1 (6 bases). Between the trimmed V and J ends, which lost 5 bases and 4 bases, there was a span of 14 bases. The CDR3 runs 14 residues. The CDR3 DNA is TGTGCCAGCAGTCCCTCCGGGACACCCTATGGCTACACCTTC. Protein product: CASSPSGTPYGYTF.

The chain employs TRBV12-3 or TRBV12-4 and TRBJ1-2; 7 bases are a match to TRBD1. CDR3 size: 13 residues. The trim removed 3 bases at V and 7 bases at J, leaving 5 bases unmatched. For the CDR3, the DNA is TGTGCCAGCAGTTTCGGGACAGTTAGTGGCTACACCTTC. Translating gives CASSFGTVSGYTF.

Only a few counts were recorded for this clonotype. This chain joins TRBV12-3 or TRBV12-4 and TRBJ1-2; no clear D. The CDR3 is 12 amino acids. Trimming took off 4 bases at V and 2 bases at J, with 5 bases between the two ends. In DNA, the CDR3 is TGTGCCAGCAGTTGGGGAAACTATGGCTACACCTTC. Translating it yields CASSWGNYGYTF.

This clonotype is classed as medium-sized. The chain combines TRBV12-3 or TRBV12-4 with TRBJ1-2, with no clear D. V lost 3 bases and J 13 bases, leaving 12 bases between the germline ends. The CDR3 has 11 residues. DNA for the CDR3: TGTGCCAGCAGTTTTGGGCGGGCTGGCACCTTC. Its protein product is CASSFGRAGTF.

This clonotype rates as medium-sized (0.01 to 0.1%). This chain uses TRBV12-3 or TRBV12-4 with TRBJ1-2, with TRBD1 matching over 9 bases. The trim removed 5 bases at V and 4 bases at J, leaving 8 bases unmatched. This CDR3 has 15 residues. CDR3 nucleotides: TGTGCCAGCAGTCCGAGGACAGGGGAAAGCTATGGCTACACCTTC. It codes for CASSPRTGESYGYTF.

This clonotype is medium-sized within its sample. The genes are TRBV12-3 or TRBV12-4 and TRBJ1-2; tentative D call: TRBD1 (5 bases). The CDR3 consists of 13 residues. V gave up 0 bases and J gave up 7 bases, with 9 bases separating them. The CDR3 sequence: CASSLARGSGYTF. DNA for the CDR3: TGTGCCAGCAGTTTAGCGCGGGGCAGTGGCTACACCTTC.

Judged by abundance, this clonotype is large. The chain has TRBV12-3 or TRBV12-4 and TRBJ1-2, with D maybe TRBD1 (5 bases). V was pared by 6 bases and J by 4 bases, with 15 bases between. The CDR3 runs to 14 residues. The CDR3 DNA reads as TGTGCCAGCAGGACCCAGGGTTGGAGCTATGGCTACACCTTC. Its protein is CASRTQGWSYGYTF.

By share, this clonotype counts as large (0.1 to 1%). The chain recombines TRBV12-3 or TRBV12-4 with TRBJ1-2; D call uncertain. The length of the CDR3 is 15 residues. The V gene lost 3 bases and the J gene lost 4 bases, with 15 bases spanning the gap. CDR3: CASSLLAGVSYGYTF. The DNA of the CDR3 is TGTGCCAGCAGTTTGCTGGCGGGCGTGAGCTATGGCTACACCTTC.

In this sample, this clonotype is medium-sized (0.01 to 0.1%). V and J are TRBV12-3 or TRBV12-4 and TRBJ1-2, with a possible D match to TRBD1 (5 bases). There are 13 residues in the CDR3. With 2 bases removed from V and 7 bases from J, the gap between germline ends came to 11 bases. CDR3 loop: CASSLLQGAGYTF. The CDR3, as DNA: TGTGCCAGCAGTTTACTCCAGGGAGCTGGCTACACCTTC.

This clonotype qualifies as medium-sized. This chain connects TRBV12-3 or TRBV12-4 to TRBJ1-2; D remains ambiguous. Trimming stripped 6 bases from V and 4 bases from J, with 24 bases between. This CDR3 has 17 amino acids. The DNA of the CDR3 is TGTGCCAGCAGCCTATCCGGGTCATCCCCTCAAGTCTATGGCTACACCTTC. This codes for CASSLSGSSPQVYGYTF.

This clonotype is medium-sized. V usage is TRBV12-3 or TRBV12-4 and J usage is TRBJ1-2; D remains unclear. The V end was cut by 2 bases, the J end by 7 bases, with 8 bases between. This CDR3 contains 12 residues. The CDR3 is CASSLPLRGYTF. The CDR3 region has the DNA TGTGCCAGCAGTTTACCCCTTCGTGGCTACACCTTC.

This clonotype is classed as large. The CDR3 region is CASSLDVRGSYGYTF. The DNA of the CDR3 is TGTGCCAGCAGTTTAGATGTCCGGGGAAGCTATGGCTACACCTTC. The chain couples TRBV12-3 or TRBV12-4 to TRBJ1-2; no firm D call. With 1 base removed from V and 4 bases from J, the gap between germline ends came to 13 bases. This CDR3 spans 15 amino acids.

This clonotype is deemed large. The chain links TRBV12-3 or TRBV12-4 to TRBJ1-2; no reliable D call. The CDR3 consists of 13 residues. Trimming pared 5 bases from V and 3 bases from J, leaving 10 bases between. CDR3: CASSITRDYGYTF. The CDR3 nucleotides read TGTGCCAGCAGTATAACACGGGACTATGGCTACACCTTC.